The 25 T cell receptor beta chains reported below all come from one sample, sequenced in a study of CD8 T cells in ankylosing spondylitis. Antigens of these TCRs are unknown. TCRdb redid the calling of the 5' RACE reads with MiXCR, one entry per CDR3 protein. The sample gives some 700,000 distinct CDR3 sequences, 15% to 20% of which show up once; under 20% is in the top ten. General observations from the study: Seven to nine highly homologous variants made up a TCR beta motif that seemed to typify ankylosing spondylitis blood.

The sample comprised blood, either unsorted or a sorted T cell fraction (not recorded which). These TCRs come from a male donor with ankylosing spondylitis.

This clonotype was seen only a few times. CDR3 protein: CASSLAPFDSPLHF. CDR3 DNA sequence: TGTGCCAGCAGCTTAGCCCCTTTCGATTCACCCCTCCACTTT. The rearrangement links TRBV11-2 to TRBJ1-6; no clear D gene. The CDR3 extends over 14 amino acids. V was shortened by 1 base and J by 8 bases, with 9 bases between the two germline ends. CDR1 and CDR2 from the germline V gene are SGHAT and FQNNGV.

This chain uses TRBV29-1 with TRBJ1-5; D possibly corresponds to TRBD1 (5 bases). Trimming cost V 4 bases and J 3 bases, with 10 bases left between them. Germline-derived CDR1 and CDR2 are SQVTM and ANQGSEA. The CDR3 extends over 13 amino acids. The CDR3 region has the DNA TGCAGCGTTGGGGACGGTTACAATCAGCCCCAGCATTTT. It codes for CSVGDGYNQPQHF.

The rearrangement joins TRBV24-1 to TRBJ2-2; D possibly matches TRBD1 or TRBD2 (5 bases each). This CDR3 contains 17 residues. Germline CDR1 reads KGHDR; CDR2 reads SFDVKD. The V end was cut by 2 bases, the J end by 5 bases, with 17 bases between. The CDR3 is CATSDSASPGPTGELFF. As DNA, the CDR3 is TGTGCCACCAGTGATTCTGCTAGCCCGGGACCTACCGGGGAGCTGTTTTTT.

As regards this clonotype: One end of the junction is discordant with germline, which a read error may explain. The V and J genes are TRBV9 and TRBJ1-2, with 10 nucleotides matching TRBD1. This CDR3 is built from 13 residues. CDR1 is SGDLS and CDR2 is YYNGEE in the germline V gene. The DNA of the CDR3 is TGTGTCAGCAGCACTGCGGACAGGGGGTATTTCACCTTC. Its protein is CVSSTADRGYFTF.

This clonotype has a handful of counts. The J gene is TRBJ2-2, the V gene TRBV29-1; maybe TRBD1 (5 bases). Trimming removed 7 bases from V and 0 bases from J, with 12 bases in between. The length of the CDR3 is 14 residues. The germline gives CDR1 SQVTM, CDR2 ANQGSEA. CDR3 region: CSAPDRANTGELFF. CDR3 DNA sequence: TGCAGCGCACCTGACAGAGCGAACACCGGGGAGCTGTTTTTT.

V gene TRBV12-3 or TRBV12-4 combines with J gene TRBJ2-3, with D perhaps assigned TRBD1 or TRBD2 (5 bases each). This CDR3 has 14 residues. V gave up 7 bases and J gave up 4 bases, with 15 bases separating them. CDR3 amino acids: CASTLWDPADTQYF. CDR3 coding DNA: TGTGCCAGCACCTTGTGGGACCCCGCAGATACGCAGTATTTT.

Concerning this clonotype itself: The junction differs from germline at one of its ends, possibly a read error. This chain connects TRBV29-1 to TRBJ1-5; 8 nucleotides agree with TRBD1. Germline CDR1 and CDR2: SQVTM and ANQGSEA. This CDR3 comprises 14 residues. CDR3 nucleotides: TGCAGCGTAGCTACCGGGACAGGCAAACAGCCCCAGCATTTT. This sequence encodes CSVATGTGKQPQHF.

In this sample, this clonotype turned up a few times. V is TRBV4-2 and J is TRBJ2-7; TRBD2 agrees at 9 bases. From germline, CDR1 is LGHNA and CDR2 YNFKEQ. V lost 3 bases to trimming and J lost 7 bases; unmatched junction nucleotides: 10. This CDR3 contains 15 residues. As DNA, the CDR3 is TGTGCCAGCAGCCAGACGACTAGCGGACAACCGGAGCAGTACTTC. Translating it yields CASSQTTSGQPEQYF.

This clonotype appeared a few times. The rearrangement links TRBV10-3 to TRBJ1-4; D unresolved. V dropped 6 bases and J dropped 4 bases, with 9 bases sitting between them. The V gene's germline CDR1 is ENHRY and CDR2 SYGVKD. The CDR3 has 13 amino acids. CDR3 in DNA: TGTGCCATCAGCGACGGCAATAATGAAAAACTGTTTTTT. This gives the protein CAISDGNNEKLFF.

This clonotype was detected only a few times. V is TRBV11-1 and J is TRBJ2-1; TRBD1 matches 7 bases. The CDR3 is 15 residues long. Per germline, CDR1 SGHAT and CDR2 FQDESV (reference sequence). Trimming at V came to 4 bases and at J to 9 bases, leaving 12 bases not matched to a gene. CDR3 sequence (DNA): TGTGCCAGCAGCTACCCGCCGACAGGGTGGGGTGAGCAGTTCTTC. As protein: CASSYPPTGWGEQFF.

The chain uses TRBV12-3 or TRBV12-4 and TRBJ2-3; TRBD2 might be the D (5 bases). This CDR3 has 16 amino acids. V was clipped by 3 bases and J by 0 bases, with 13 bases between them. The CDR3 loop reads CASSFRATISTDTQYF. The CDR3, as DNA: TGTGCCAGCAGTTTCCGTGCGACTATTAGCACAGATACGCAGTATTTT.

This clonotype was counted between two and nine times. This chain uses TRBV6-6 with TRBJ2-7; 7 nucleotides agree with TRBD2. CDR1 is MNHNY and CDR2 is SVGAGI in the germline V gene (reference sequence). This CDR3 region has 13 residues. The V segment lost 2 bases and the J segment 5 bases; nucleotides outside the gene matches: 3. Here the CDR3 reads CASSYAGVNEQYF. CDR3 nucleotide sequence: TGTGCCAGCAGTTACGCGGGAGTGAACGAGCAGTACTTC.

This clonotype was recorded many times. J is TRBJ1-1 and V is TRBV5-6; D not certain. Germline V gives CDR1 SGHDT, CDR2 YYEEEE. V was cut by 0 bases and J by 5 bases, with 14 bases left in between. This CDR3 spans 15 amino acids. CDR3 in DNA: TGTGCCAGCAGCTTGGAGGTCCCGACGAGGACTGAAGCTTTCTTT. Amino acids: CASSLEVPTRTEAFF. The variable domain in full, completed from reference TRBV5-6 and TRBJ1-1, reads DAGVTQSPTHLIKTRGQQVTLRCSPKSGHDTVSWYQQALGQGPQFIFQYYEEEERQRGNFPDRFSGHQFPNYSSELNVNALLLGDSALYLCASSLEVPTRTEAFFGQGTRLTVV.

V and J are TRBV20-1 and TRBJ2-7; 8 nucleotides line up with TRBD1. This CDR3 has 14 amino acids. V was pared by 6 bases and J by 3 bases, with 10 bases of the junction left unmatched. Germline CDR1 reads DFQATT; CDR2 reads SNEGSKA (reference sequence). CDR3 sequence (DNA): TGCAGTGCCATAGCGGACAGGGCAAACTACGAGCAGTACTTC. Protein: CSAIADRANYEQYF.

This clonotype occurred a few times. CDR3: CASRPMEEVANSPLHF. CDR3 sequence (DNA): TGTGCCAGCAGACCTATGGAAGAGGTGGCAAATTCACCCCTCCACTTT. The chain recombines TRBV6-1 with TRBJ1-6; no clear D. Trimming pared 6 bases from V and 7 bases from J, leaving 19 bases between. There are 16 residues in the CDR3. Germline V gene data show CDR1 as MNHNS and CDR2 as SASEGT.

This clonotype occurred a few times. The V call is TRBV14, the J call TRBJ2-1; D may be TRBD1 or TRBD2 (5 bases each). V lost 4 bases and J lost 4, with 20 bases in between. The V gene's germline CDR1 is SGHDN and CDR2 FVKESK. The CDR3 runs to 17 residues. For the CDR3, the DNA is TGTGCCAGCAGCCGCGGAGTGGGGGTCAGTGGATACAATGAGCAGTTCTTC. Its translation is CASSRGVGVSGYNEQFF.

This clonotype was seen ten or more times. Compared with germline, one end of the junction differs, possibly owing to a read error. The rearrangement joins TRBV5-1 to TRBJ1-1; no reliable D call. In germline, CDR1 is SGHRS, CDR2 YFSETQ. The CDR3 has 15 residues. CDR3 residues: CASSLEGRLNTEAFF. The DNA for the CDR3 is TGTGCCAGCAGCTTAGAAGGCAGATTGAACACTGAAGCTTTCTTT.

The CDR3 nucleotides read TGTGCCAGCAGAATCGGGACAGACACAGATACGCAGTATTTT. Its protein is CASRIGTDTDTQYF. V and J are TRBV6-1 and TRBJ2-3; 7 bases fit TRBD1. The V segment lost 6 bases and the J segment 2 bases; nucleotides outside the gene matches: 5. Looked up from germline, CDR1 is MNHNS and CDR2 is SASEGT. The CDR3 contains 14 residues.

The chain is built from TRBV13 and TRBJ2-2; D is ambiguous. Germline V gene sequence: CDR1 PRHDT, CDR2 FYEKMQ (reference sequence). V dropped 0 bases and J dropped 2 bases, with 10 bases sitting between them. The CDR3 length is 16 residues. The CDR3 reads CASSLGLRLNTGELFF. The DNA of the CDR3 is TGTGCCAGCAGCTTAGGCCTTCGTCTAAACACCGGGGAGCTGTTTTTT.

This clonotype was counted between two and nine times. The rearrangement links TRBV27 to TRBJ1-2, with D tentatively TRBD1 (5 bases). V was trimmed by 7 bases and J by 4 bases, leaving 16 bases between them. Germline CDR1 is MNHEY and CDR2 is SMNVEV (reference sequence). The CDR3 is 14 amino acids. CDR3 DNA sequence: TGTGCCAGCAACACCGGGGGTAGGACCTATGGCTACACCTTC. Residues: CASNTGGRTYGYTF.

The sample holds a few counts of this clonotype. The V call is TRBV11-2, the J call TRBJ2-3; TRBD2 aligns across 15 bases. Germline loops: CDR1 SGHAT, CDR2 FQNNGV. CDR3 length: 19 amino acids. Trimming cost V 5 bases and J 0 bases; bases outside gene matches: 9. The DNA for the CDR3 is TGTGCCAGCAGCAAGCCCGGACTAGCGGGGGGGAAAAGCACAGATACGCAGTATTTT. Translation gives CASSKPGLAGGKSTDTQYF.

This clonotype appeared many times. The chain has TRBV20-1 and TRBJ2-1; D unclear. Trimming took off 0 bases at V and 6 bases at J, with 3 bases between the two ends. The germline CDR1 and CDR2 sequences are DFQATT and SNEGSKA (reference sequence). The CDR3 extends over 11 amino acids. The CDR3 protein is CSARDGNEQFF. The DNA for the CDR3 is TGCAGTGCTAGAGACGGCAATGAGCAGTTCTTC.

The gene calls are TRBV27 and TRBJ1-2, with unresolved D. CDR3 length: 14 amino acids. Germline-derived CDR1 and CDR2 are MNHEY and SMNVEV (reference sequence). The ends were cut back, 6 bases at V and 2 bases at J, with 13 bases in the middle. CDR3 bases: TGTGCCAGCAGCCCTACAGTATCAAACTATGGCTACACCTTC. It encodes CASSPTVSNYGYTF.

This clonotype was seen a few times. CDR3 region: CASSQGLLGNTIYF. The CDR3 coding sequence is TGTGCCAGCAGCCAGGGACTCCTCGGAAACACCATATATTTT. The rearrangement joins TRBV12-3 or TRBV12-4 to TRBJ1-3; the D gene is possibly TRBD1 (5 bases). Trimming removed 6 bases from V and 4 bases from J, with 13 bases in between. This CDR3 has 14 amino acids.

CDR3: CASASSGSLNEQFF. The DNA of the CDR3 is TGTGCCAGCGCATCTAGCGGGAGTTTGAATGAGCAGTTCTTC. The V gene is TRBV28, the J gene TRBJ2-1, with 10 bases identical to TRBD2. Germline V gene lookup returns CDR1 MDHEN and CDR2 SYDVKM. Trimming cost V 8 bases and J 7 bases; bases outside gene matches: 8. The CDR3 length is 14 residues.